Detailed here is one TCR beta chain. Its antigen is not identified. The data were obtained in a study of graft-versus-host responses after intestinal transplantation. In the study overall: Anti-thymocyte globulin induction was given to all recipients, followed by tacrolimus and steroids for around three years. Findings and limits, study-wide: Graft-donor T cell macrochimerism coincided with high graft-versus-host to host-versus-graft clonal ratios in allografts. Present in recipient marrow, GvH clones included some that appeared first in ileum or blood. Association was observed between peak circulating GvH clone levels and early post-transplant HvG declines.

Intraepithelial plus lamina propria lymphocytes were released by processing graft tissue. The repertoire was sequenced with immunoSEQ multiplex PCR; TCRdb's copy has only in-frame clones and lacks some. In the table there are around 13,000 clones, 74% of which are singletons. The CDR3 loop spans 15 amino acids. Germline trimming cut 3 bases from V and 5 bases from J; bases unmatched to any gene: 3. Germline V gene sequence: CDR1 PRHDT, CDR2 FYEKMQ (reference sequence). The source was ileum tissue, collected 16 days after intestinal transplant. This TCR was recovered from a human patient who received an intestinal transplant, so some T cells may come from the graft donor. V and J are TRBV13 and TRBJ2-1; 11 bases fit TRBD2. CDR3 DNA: TGTGCCAGCAGCTTTAGCGGGGGGGCCCACAATGAGCAGTTCTTC. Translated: CASSFSGGAHNEQFF.